Presented here are 28 T cell receptor beta chains from one specimen sequenced in a study of T cell changes during pregnancy in multiple sclerosis. Profiled with immunoSEQ multiplex PCR; TCRdb holds only in-frame clones, not every one. Among about 48,000 clones listed, 92% were seen once. The source material was CD4+ T cells from peripheral blood mononuclear cells, sampled in the second trimester of pregnancy. The receptor source for this set is a female donor in good health, enrolled as a control in a pregnancy study.

The rearrangement uses TRBV30 and TRBJ2-7; 10 bases match TRBD2. Germline values: CDR1 GTSNPN, CDR2 SVGIG (reference sequence). V lost 5 bases to trimming and J lost 4 bases; unmatched junction nucleotides: 11. This CDR3 has 15 residues. CDR3 in amino acids: CAWGLGIAGGYEQYF. For the CDR3, the DNA is TGTGCCTGGGGTCTGGGAATAGCGGGAGGATACGAGCAGTACTTC.

In nucleotides, the CDR3 is TGTGCCAGCAGCTCCCGGGACAGGGTGGGAGAGACCCAGTACTTC. Its protein product is CASSSRDRVGETQYF. The rearrangement joins TRBV5-4 to TRBJ2-5, with 9 nucleotides matching TRBD1. Per the germline V gene, CDR1 is SGHNT and CDR2 is YYREEE (reference sequence). The junction had 7 bases not matched to a gene; V was cut back by 3 bases and J by 4 bases. The CDR3 consists of 15 residues.

The chain joins TRBV28 to TRBJ2-7, with 9 bases identical to TRBD1. CDR3 length: 16 residues. V lost 7 bases to trimming and J lost 2 bases; unmatched junction nucleotides: 12. Germline V gives CDR1 MDHEN, CDR2 SYDVKM. CDR3 region: CASTRPLGTGTYEQYF. CDR3 nucleotides: TGTGCCAGCACCAGACCTTTGGGGACAGGGACCTACGAGCAGTACTTC.

The chain joins TRBV19 to TRBJ2-7; 7 nucleotides line up with TRBD1. The CDR3 loop spans 15 amino acids. CDR1 is LNHDA, CDR2 SQIVND, per germline (reference sequence). Trimming took 4 bases from V and 0 from J; bases not matched to a gene: 6. CDR3: CASSTGQTPSYEQYF. The CDR3 coding sequence is TGTGCCAGTAGTACGGGACAGACCCCCTCCTACGAGCAGTACTTC.

This clone appeared once. The CDR3 loop reads CASSARLAGGITTGEQYF. CDR3 sequence (DNA): TGTGCCAGCAGCGCCAGACTAGCGGGAGGGATCACGACTGGGGAGCAGTACTTC. The V gene is TRBV7-4, the J gene TRBJ2-7; TRBD2 aligns across 14 bases. V gave up 5 bases and J gave up 7 bases; unmatched junction bases: 16. The CDR3 length is 18 residues. CDR1 is SGHVT and CDR2 is SQSDAQ in the germline V gene.

The V call is TRBV15, the J call TRBJ2-1, with 11 bases identical to TRBD1. The CDR3 runs 15 residues. V shed 3 bases, J shed 9 bases, and the junction held 7 bases outside the gene matches. The germline CDR1 and CDR2 sequences are LNHNV and YYDKDF (reference sequence). CDR3 sequence reads: CATSRPGQGVGEQFF. The CDR3 DNA reads TGTGCCACCAGCAGGCCGGGACAGGGGGTAGGTGAGCAGTTCTTC.

The chain links TRBV19 to TRBJ2-1; D not certain. V was trimmed by 6 bases and J by 7 bases, leaving 13 bases between them. Germline V CDR1 and CDR2: LNHDA, SQIVND (reference sequence). This CDR3 has 13 amino acids. For the CDR3, the DNA is TGTGCCAGTAGACAGACAACCACGAATGAGCAGTTCTTC. Translating it yields CASRQTTTNEQFF.

This chain links TRBV10-2 with TRBJ2-1; 12 nucleotides match TRBD2. V lost 1 base and J lost 4; bases outside the gene matches: 5. The CDR3 has 17 amino acids. Germline CDR1 WSHSY, CDR2 SAAADI. For the CDR3, the DNA is TGCGCCAGCAGTGAGTTCGGGGGACTAGCGGGTTACAATGAGCAGTTCTTC. This sequence encodes CASSEFGGLAGYNEQFF.

The chain joins TRBV7-2 to TRBJ2-1; D not resolved. Per germline, CDR1 SGHTA and CDR2 FQGNSA. The V end was cut by 4 bases, the J end by 9 bases, with 10 bases between. CDR3 length: 12 residues. DNA for the CDR3: TGTGCCAGCAGCTCCCGACTGGGTGAGCAGTTCTTC. Amino acid sequence: CASSSRLGEQFF.

The gene calls are TRBV4-3 and TRBJ2-7; 7 positions match TRBD1. Looked up from germline, CDR1 is LGHNA and CDR2 is YSLEER. The CDR3 has 15 amino acids. With V trimmed by 4 bases and J by 1 base, 7 bases remained unmatched. The CDR3 reads CASSRDRVGSYEQYF. Written as DNA, the CDR3 is TGCGCCAGCAGCCGAGACAGGGTTGGGTCCTACGAGCAGTACTTC.

The J gene is TRBJ1-1, the V gene TRBV7-2; tentative D call: TRBD1 (6 bases). Trimming removed 7 bases at V and 7 bases at J, with 16 bases between. CDR1 and CDR2 from the germline V gene are SGHTA and FQGNSA. CDR3 length equals 13 residues. CDR3 in DNA: TGTGCCAGCACCACCACAGGGTTCAGTGAAGCTTTCTTT. Protein sequence: CASTTTGFSEAFF.

The rearrangement joins TRBV5-5 to TRBJ2-7; 7 nucleotides align to TRBD1. Per the germline V gene, CDR1 is SGHKS and CDR2 is YYEKEE (reference sequence). The trim removed 1 base at V and 0 bases at J, leaving 7 bases unmatched. The CDR3 covers 16 residues. CDR3 protein: CASSLSSGTASYEQYF. CDR3 sequence (DNA): TGTGCCAGCAGCTTGAGTTCAGGGACAGCCTCCTACGAGCAGTACTTC.

The gene calls are TRBV28 and TRBJ2-2; 8 nucleotides line up with TRBD2. CDR3 length: 15 amino acids. After removal of 5 bases from V and 4 bases from J, the junction contained 6 bases not matched to a gene. Germline V gene data show CDR1 as MDHEN and CDR2 as SYDVKM. CDR3 coding DNA: TGTGCCAGCAGTCGGGGGGGAGGGCGCACCGGGGAGCTGTTTTTT. Protein sequence: CASSRGGGRTGELFF.

This rearrangement joins TRBV2 to TRBJ2-5, with D possibly TRBD2 on 5 matching bases. This CDR3 comprises 13 residues. Trimming shortened V by 1 base and J by 5 bases, and 8 bases separated the two germline ends. Germline CDR1 and CDR2: SNHLY and FYNNEI. The CDR3 coding sequence is TGTGCCAGCAGTGAAGGGGAGTATGAGACCCAGTACTTC. This gives the protein CASSEGEYETQYF.

The gene calls are TRBV5-4 and TRBJ2-5; possible D gene TRBD1, 6 bases. The CDR3 is made up of 13 amino acids. Trimming shortened V by 3 bases and J by 0 bases, and 6 bases separated the two germline ends. CDR1 SGHNT and CDR2 YYREEE come from the germline V gene (reference sequence). CDR3 nucleotides: TGTGCCAGCAGCTGGGACAACCAAGAGACCCAGTACTTC. It translates to CASSWDNQETQYF.

This rearrangement joins TRBV2 to TRBJ2-2; 8 nucleotides line up with TRBD2. This CDR3 has 14 amino acids. Per germline, CDR1 SNHLY and CDR2 FYNNEI. The junction had 2 bases not matched to a gene; V was cut back by 3 bases and J by 5 bases. This CDR3 reads CASSDREGTGELFF. CDR3 DNA sequence: TGTGCCAGCAGTGATCGGGAGGGAACCGGGGAGCTGTTTTTT.

This clone has just one count. The rearrangement joins TRBV6-1 to TRBJ1-2, with D unresolved. Germline-derived CDR1 and CDR2 are MNHNS and SASEGT. V shed 3 bases and J shed 4 bases, with 9 bases lying between them. This CDR3 comprises 13 residues. The CDR3 protein is CASSDRQAYGYTF. CDR3 bases: TGTGCCAGCAGTGACAGGCAGGCCTATGGCTACACCTTC.

In nucleotides, the CDR3 is TGTGCCAGCAGCCCGAGGGTCATCACTGAAGCTTTCTTT. This codes for CASSPRVITEAFF. V usage is TRBV7-2 and J usage is TRBJ1-1; D is undetermined. The CDR3 extends over 13 amino acids. Trimming shortened V by 5 bases and J by 4 bases, and 11 bases separated the two germline ends. In germline, CDR1 is SGHTA, CDR2 FQGNSA.

The chain combines TRBV5-1 with TRBJ1-4, with 10 bases that match TRBD1. The CDR3 contains 18 residues. Trimming removed 1 base from V and 0 bases from J; junction bases left unmatched: 6. Germline loops: CDR1 SGHRS, CDR2 YFSETQ. For the CDR3, the DNA is TGCGCCAGCAGCTTGTCCGGGACAGGGGATGCAACTAATGAAAAACTGTTTTTT. The encoded protein is CASSLSGTGDATNEKLFF.

The table lists this clone with a few counts. The rearrangement uses TRBV7-2 and TRBJ1-2; 8 bases are shared with TRBD1. With V trimmed by 4 bases and J by 5 bases, 6 bases remained unmatched. Germline assignment: CDR1 SGHTA and CDR2 FQGNSA. The CDR3 extends over 14 amino acids. The CDR3 DNA reads TGTGCCAGCAGCTCCTCAGGGGGCGCTTATGGCTACACCTTC. Translation gives CASSSSGGAYGYTF.

This chain links TRBV7-9 with TRBJ2-3; TRBD2 matches 10 bases. V shed 3 bases and J 6 bases; nucleotides not matched to a gene: 3. Germline V gene data show CDR1 as SEHNR and CDR2 as FQNEAQ (reference sequence). This CDR3 is 14 amino acids long. Here the CDR3 reads CASSFSGRSDTQYF. The CDR3 bases are TGTGCCAGCAGCTTTAGCGGGAGGTCGGATACGCAGTATTTT.

The genes are TRBV9 and TRBJ1-6, with TRBD1 identical over 11 bases. Per germline, CDR1 SGDLS and CDR2 YYNGEE. J was trimmed by 4 bases and V by 5 bases; bases with no gene match: 2. The CDR3 extends over 15 amino acids. The CDR3 region is CASRGTGGYNSPLHF. In DNA, the CDR3 is TGTGCCAGCAGGGGGACAGGGGGATATAATTCACCCCTCCACTTT.

The chain joins TRBV13 to TRBJ1-1; perhaps TRBD1 as D (5 bases). This CDR3 comprises 18 residues. In germline, CDR1 is PRHDT, CDR2 FYEKMQ (reference sequence). Trimming took 1 base from V and 1 from J, leaving 19 bases between them. As DNA, the CDR3 is TGTGCCAGCAGCTTAGTACCCAGAATCAGAAGGGGGAACACTGAAGCTTTCTTT. Translating it yields CASSLVPRIRRGNTEAFF.

The chain is built from TRBV5-1 and TRBJ2-7, with TRBD1 matching 12 bases. Germline V gene data show CDR1 as SGHRS and CDR2 as YFSETQ. Losses at the gene ends were 3 bases for V and 6 bases for J; bases not matched to a gene: 4. The CDR3 contains 14 residues. CDR3 DNA sequence: TGCGCCAGCAGCTCCGGGACAGGGGGCTTCGAGCAGTACTTC. Protein: CASSSGTGGFEQYF.

The chain uses TRBV4-3 and TRBJ1-5; the D gene is possibly TRBD1 (5 bases). Germline CDR1 is LGHNA and CDR2 is YSLEER. The CDR3 has 15 residues. Trimming pared 0 bases from V and 6 bases from J, leaving 12 bases between. The CDR3 protein is CASSQDGGILQPQHF. For the CDR3, the DNA is TGCGCCAGCAGCCAAGACGGGGGTATACTTCAGCCCCAGCATTTT.

This clone has a single count. The V gene is TRBV28, the J gene TRBJ2-7; TRBD1 matches at 7 bases. Germline V gene sequence: CDR1 MDHEN, CDR2 SYDVKM. The CDR3 has 14 amino acids. The V segment lost 6 bases and the J segment 6 bases; nucleotides outside the gene matches: 11. This chain's CDR3 is CASRGEGARFEQYF. In DNA, the CDR3 is TGTGCCAGCAGAGGCGAGGGGGCTCGGTTCGAGCAGTACTTC.

This chain uses TRBV6-5 with TRBJ1-2; D is possibly TRBD1 (6 bases). V gave up 4 bases and J gave up 3 bases, with 12 bases separating them. Germline V gene sequence: CDR1 MNHEY, CDR2 SVGAGI. The CDR3 loop spans 14 amino acids. The CDR3 reads CASSSGVSDYGYTF. The CDR3 DNA is TGTGCCAGCAGTTCAGGGGTTTCGGACTATGGCTACACCTTC.

The chain links TRBV11-3 to TRBJ2-5; D ambiguous. V was cut by 3 bases and J by 2 bases, with 7 bases left in between. The CDR3 contains 13 residues. Germline CDR1 is SGHNT and CDR2 is YENEEA. The CDR3 loop is CASSLSEQETQYF. CDR3 DNA sequence: TGTGCCAGCAGCTTGAGTGAACAAGAGACCCAGTACTTC.